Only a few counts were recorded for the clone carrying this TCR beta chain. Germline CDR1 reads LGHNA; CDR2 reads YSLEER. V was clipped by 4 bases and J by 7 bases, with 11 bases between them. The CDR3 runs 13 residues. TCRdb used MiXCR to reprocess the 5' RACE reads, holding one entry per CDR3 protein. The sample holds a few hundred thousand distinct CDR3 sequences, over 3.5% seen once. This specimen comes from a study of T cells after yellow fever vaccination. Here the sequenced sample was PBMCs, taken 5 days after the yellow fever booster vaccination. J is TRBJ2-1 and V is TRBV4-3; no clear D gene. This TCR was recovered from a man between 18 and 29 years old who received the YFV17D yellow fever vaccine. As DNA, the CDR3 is TGCGCCAGCAGCCGAAGTGGCTGGAATGAGCAGTTCTTC. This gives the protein CASSRSGWNEQFF.